This T cell receptor beta chain was profiled in a study of blood T cell repertoires in COVID-19. Participants were aged roughly 18 to 95 years, lived in under 30 US areas, and enrolled virtually. Libraries were prepared by immunoSEQ multiplex PCR; TCRdb keeps only in-frame clonotypes and omits some of them. The repertoire holds 450,000 to 600,000 clones, roughly 87% seen once, with approximately 0.7% in the top ten. The sequence derives from a woman aged 18 to 35 who had recovered from COVID-19. The sequenced sample consisted of PBMCs or T cells enriched from blood (not recorded which).

The CDR3 sequence: CASSQRPGQGRGDTQYF. CDR3 nucleotide sequence: TGTGCCAGCAGCCAACGTCCGGGACAAGGAAGGGGAGATACGCAGTATTTT. The J gene is TRBJ2-3, the V gene TRBV3-1 (or the pseudogene TRBV3-2), with a possible D match to TRBD1 (6 bases). The V and J ends lost 2 bases and 5 bases respectively, with 20 bases between them. This CDR3 has 17 residues. The V gene's germline CDR1 is LGHDT and CDR2 YNNKEL (reference sequence).